The present T cell receptor beta chain was sequenced within a study of T cell responses to AZD1222 COVID-19 vaccine. The protocol was immunoSEQ multiplex PCR, while the TCRdb copy is restricted to in-frame clones and leaves out a portion. The repertoire holds fewer than 110,000 clones, with about nine tenths as singletons. Per germline, CDR1 SNHLY and CDR2 FYNNEI. The CDR3 totals 12 residues. Trimming left V 6 bases short and J 7 bases short, with 12 bases between. Broader study findings: Donors in the cohort were predominantly white British and more often female, and clonal diversity was possibly underestimated. Spike-specific TCR breadth and depth grew following two AZD1222 doses.

To note about this clone: Its specificity is unknown.

This TCR derives from an adult in good health. Source: peripheral blood, taken on day 0 of AZD1222 vaccination. This chain joins TRBV2 and TRBJ1-2; tentative D call: TRBD1 (5 bases). CDR3 sequence reads: CASRGEGSGYTF. The CDR3, as DNA: TGTGCCAGCAGGGGGGAGGGCTCTGGCTACACCTTC.